This T cell receptor (beta chain) stems from a study of shared T cell receptors in the human thymus. Sequencing used immunoSEQ multiplex PCR; TCRdb keeps in-frame clones, though not all of them. The table records approximately 580,000 clones, 78% of them present only once. The germline gives CDR1 SGHDT, CDR2 YYEEEE. With 2 bases removed from V and 5 bases from J, the gap between germline ends came to 13 bases. CDR3 size: 15 residues. These data were likewise used in another study, on human thymus T cells. That source notes: Resections that were taken during corrective heart surgery supplied the thymus tissue. There appeared to be biased usage of V and J genes in thymic and blood repertoires.

This TCR was recovered from a boy under two years old with a congenital heart defect. Sequenced input: thymocytes. The V and J genes are TRBV5-6 and TRBJ1-4; D is unresolved. The CDR3 here is CASSLSMSGNEKLFF. CDR3 coding DNA: TGTGCCAGCAGCTTATCGATGTCAGGAAATGAAAAACTGTTTTTT.